These T cell receptor beta chains were read from a single sample in a study of blood T cells in healthy people across ages. TCRdb re-derived calls from the 5' RACE reads in MiXCR, one entry per CDR3 protein. Here the sample spans under 750,000 distinct CDR3 sequences, 40% to 55% being singletons. Input material: blood. These receptors came from a man older than 75 in good health. Both conserved end residues are trimmed from each CDR3. Fields, in order: V gene, J gene, clone size, CDR3 length, CDR3 protein. Some rows have no size entry. The others give once, few or many, or a class for an expanded clone.

TRBV7-2	TRBJ2-5	NA	14	ASSPPGSVPQEAQY
TRBV6-6	TRBJ1-4	many	13	ASSYLPQGLEKLF
TRBV7-2	TRBJ2-1	many	11	ASSSTSYNEQF
TRBV6-2/TRBV6-3	TRBJ2-1	NA	14	ASSLTGQSSYNEQF
TRBV6-6	TRBJ2-2	many	15	ASAGGREKGYTGELF
TRBV7-9	TRBJ2-7	few	14	ASSLALGGAPYEQY
TRBV20-1	NA	NA	14	SATGLAGSPRETQY
TRBV7-9	NA	NA	11	ASSAGTVYEQY
TRBV7-2	TRBJ2-1	NA	10	ASSGGGGWQF
TRBV9	TRBJ2-5	NA	11	ASSRGGLETQY
TRBV7-9	TRBJ2-7	NA	12	ASSLYEDPYEQY
TRBV6-1	TRBJ2-2	NA	13	AGLLGAGPGGELF
TRBV7-2	TRBJ1-6	NA	14	ASSKQGALRNSPLH
TRBV6-2/TRBV6-3	NA	NA	11	ASSQRVFETQY
TRBV20-1	TRBJ2-1	few	14	SARSGVGQSYNEQF
TRBV9	TRBJ1-1	NA	13	ASSAQIGLGTEAF
TRBV7-7	TRBJ2-1	NA	13	ASSLQGGGYNEQF
TRBV7-3	TRBJ1-2	few	14	ASSLTPGNQNYGYT
TRBV6-6	TRBJ1-1	many	12	ASGVTGGFTEAF
TRBV12-3/TRBV12-4	TRBJ2-7	NA	15	ASSPGDRGDPGEDQY
TRBV7-2	TRBJ2-1	once	14	ACSDSGTGVVREQF
TRBV20-1	TRBJ2-3	few	14	SARDRRLAGTDTQY
TRBV20-1	TRBJ2-7	few	9	SAGGGLEQY
TRBV27	TRBJ2-5	NA	13	ASSPLLGVQETQY
TRBV20-1	TRBJ2-7	NA	15	SASPPGTSGGSYEQY
TRBV15	TRBJ2-1	NA	13	ATSRGTSGSDEQF
TRBV6-4	TRBJ1-2	NA	11	AGSAEPNYGYT
TRBV20-1	TRBJ2-6	NA	14	SAPDRAGAGANVLT
TRBV5-1	TRBJ2-5	NA	12	ASSRVAGAETQY
TRBV24-1	TRBJ1-5	few	14	ATGSNRDSNNQPQH
TRBV10-3	TRBJ2-3	NA	14	AISESRGWGTDTQY
TRBV12-3/TRBV12-4	TRBJ2-5	few	11	ASSWDHQETQY
TRBV5-1	NA	NA	14	ASSLLPGANPNEQY
TRBV3-1	TRBJ2-7	once	13	ASSHSGRAAYEQY
TRBV4-2	TRBJ2-5	few	13	ASSQGGRLQETQY
TRBV7-9	TRBJ2-1	NA	15	ASSLGTSGGQKNEQF